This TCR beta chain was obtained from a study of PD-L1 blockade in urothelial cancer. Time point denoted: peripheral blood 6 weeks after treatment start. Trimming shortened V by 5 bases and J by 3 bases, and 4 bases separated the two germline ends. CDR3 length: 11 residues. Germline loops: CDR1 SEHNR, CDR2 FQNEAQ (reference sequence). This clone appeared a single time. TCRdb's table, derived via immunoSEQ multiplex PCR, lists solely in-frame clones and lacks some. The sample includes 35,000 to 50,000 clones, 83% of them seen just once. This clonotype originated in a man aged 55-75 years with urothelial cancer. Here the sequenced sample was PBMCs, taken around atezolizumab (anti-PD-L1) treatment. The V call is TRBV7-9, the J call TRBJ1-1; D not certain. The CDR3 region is CASSPDTEAFF. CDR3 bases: TGTGCCAGCAGCCCAGACACTGAAGCTTTCTTT.